Here is one TCR beta chain with its context. Antigen: not known. Each cDNA held unique molecular identifiers, and template switching gave it a universal primer site. TCRdb independently ran MiXCR on the 5' RACE reads; one entry per CDR3 protein. The repertoire holds approximately 680,000 distinct CDR3 sequences, with just over 7% as singletons. This entry comes from a study of identical twins. Study results and limitations: A lower insertion count was a feature of abundant cord blood beta clonotypes, with no such feature in memory repertoires.

The same specimen was also included in a second study, on yellow fever vaccine responses in identical twins.

Sequences were obtained from PBMCs. The sequence was collected from a woman aged 18-29 years in good health.

Written as DNA, the CDR3 is TGCGCCAGCAGCAGGAAAGAGGATACGCAGTATTTT. Translating gives CASSRKEDTQYF. The gene calls are TRBV5-1 and TRBJ2-3; D ambiguous. The CDR3 spans 12 residues. V was pared by 4 bases and J by 6 bases, with 9 bases between. Looked up from germline, CDR1 is SGHRS and CDR2 is YFSETQ. The whole variable domain, remainder taken from reference TRBV5-1 and TRBJ2-3, is KAGVTQTPRYLIKTRGQQVTLSCSPISGHRSVSWYQQTPGQGLQFLFEYFSETQRNKGNFPGRFSGRQFSNSRSEMNVSTLELGDSALYLCASSRKEDTQYFGPGTRLTVL.